Below are 2 T cell receptor beta chains sequenced from a single sample in a study of blood T cell repertoires in COVID-19. The data were produced by immunoSEQ multiplex PCR, yet TCRdb's version contains in-frame clones alone and is incomplete. The sample contains about 150,000 clones, roughly 83% of which appear only once. Sample: PBMCs or T cells enriched from blood (not recorded which). The receptors shown here come from a man aged 70 or older who had been exposed to COVID-19.

The chain has TRBV12-3 or TRBV12-4 and TRBJ1-2; no reliable D call. The CDR3 extends over 13 amino acids. With 6 bases removed from V and 4 bases from J, the gap between germline ends came to 12 bases. CDR3 loop: CASRTGSLYGYTF. Here the CDR3 DNA reads TGTGCCAGCAGAACCGGGAGCCTCTATGGCTACACCTTC.

V usage is TRBV27 and J usage is TRBJ1-2, with D possibly TRBD1 on 6 matching bases. V lost 8 bases to trimming and J lost 3 bases, with 13 bases between them. Germline V CDR1 and CDR2: MNHEY, SMNVEV (reference sequence). The CDR3 has 13 residues. Here the CDR3 DNA reads TGTGCCAGCGGCAGGGGTCCCTACTATGGCTACACCTTC. Translation: CASGRGPYYGYTF.